This T cell receptor beta chain derives from a study of T-cell reconstitution after alpha-beta-depleted transplantation in children. Regarding the study as a whole: Reportedly, only several hundred clones from non-depleted graft cells drove alpha-beta T-cell counts at about two months.

Unique molecular identifiers were used in preparing the TCRbeta library. TCRdb re-called the PCR reads with MiXCR, one entry per CDR3 protein. The top ten hold roughly 30% of the sample, which has about 48,000 distinct CDR3 sequences, 5.5% to 7.5% seen once. Germline assignment: CDR1 DFQATT and CDR2 SNEGSKA (reference sequence). Trimming pared 6 bases from V and 3 bases from J, leaving 20 bases between. The CDR3 is 15 amino acids. This clonotype was counted at least ten times. Its antigen is not known. This TCR came from a female patient aged 2-9 years who had a stem cell transplant for aplastic anemia, so the T cells may come from the graft donor. The sample consisted of PBMCs, mostly from graft donor cells, taken 60 days after TCRalphabeta/CD19-depleted stem cell transplant. The chain recombines TRBV20-1 with TRBJ1-2, with D possibly being TRBD1 (5 bases). CDR3 sequence reads: CSATPETVTDYGYTF. The CDR3 region has the DNA TGCAGTGCAACTCCTGAGACAGTAACAGACTATGGCTACACCTTC.